The rows below give T cell receptor beta chains drawn from one sample of a study of T cell responses to AZD1222 COVID-19 vaccine. This table comes from immunoSEQ multiplex PCR, and its TCRdb copy is limited to in-frame clones, with some not included. In the table there are about 67,000 clones, around four fifths of which are singletons. The sample was peripheral blood, taken on day 0 of AZD1222 vaccination. The receptors were gathered from an adult in good health. CDR3s include the opening cysteine and the closing phenylalanine or tryptophan. Fields, in order: clone size, V gene, D gene, J gene, CDR3 protein, CDR3 DNA. The D gene is left open where the match is weak. Not every row has a clone size; where given, it reads once, few, many or a size class.

>.|TRBV27|.|TRBJ1-1
CASSLVRNSEAFF
TGTGCCAGCAGTTTAGTACGGAACAGTGAAGCTTTCTTT
>few|TRBV6-5|.|TRBJ1-2
CASSYGAGGYTF
TGTGCCAGCAGTTATGGGGCTGGAGGCTACACCTTC
>.|TRBV5-4|.|TRBJ1-4
CASSQEQGGVGKLFF
TGTGCCAGCAGCCAGGAACAGGGTGGAGTCGGAAAACTGTTTTTT
>.|TRBV5-8|TRBD1|TRBJ1-5
CASSLGQGYNQPQHF
TGTGCCAGCAGCTTGGGACAGGGATACAATCAGCCCCAGCATTTT
>.|TRBV19|TRBD1|TRBJ2-2
CASTVDRGFGVGELFF
TGTGCCAGTACCGTAGACAGGGGGTTCGGGGTCGGGGAGCTGTTTTTT
>.|TRBV5-1|TRBD1|TRBJ2-1
CASSLWDFGQGNEQFF
TGCGCCAGCAGCTTGTGGGACTTCGGACAGGGGAATGAGCAGTTCTTC
>.|TRBV7-9|TRBD1|TRBJ1-2
CASTLGDRVFYGYTF
TGTGCCAGCACTCTAGGTGACAGGGTGTTCTATGGCTACACCTTC
>.|TRBV12-3/TRBV12-4|.|TRBJ2-7
CASRISYEQYF
TGTGCCAGCAGGATCAGCTACGAGCAGTACTTC
>once|TRBV18|TRBD1|TRBJ2-7
CASSPLGGSSYEQYF
TGTGCCAGCTCACCACTAGGGGGCTCCTCCTACGAGCAGTACTTC
>.|TRBV30|TRBD2|TRBJ2-1
CAWRLAVSYNEQFF
TGTGCCTGGCGGCTAGCGGTCTCCTACAATGAGCAGTTCTTC
>once|TRBV4-3|TRBD1|TRBJ1-1
CASSSQTGGTEAFF
TGCGCCAGCAGCTCTCAAACAGGGGGCACTGAAGCTTTCTTT
>.|TRBV16|.|TRBJ2-1
CASSLSVLSYNEQFF
TGTGCCAGCAGCCTTAGCGTCCTCTCCTACAATGAGCAGTTCTTC
>.|TRBV28|.|TRBJ2-5
CASSFEGFQETQYF
TGTGCCAGCAGCTTCGAGGGGTTCCAGGAGACCCAGTACTTC
>.|TRBV9|.|TRBJ2-6
CASSVGVRGFWGARGANVLTF
TGTGCCAGCAGCGTAGGGGTCCGTGGATTTTGGGGGGCTCGTGGGGCCAACGTCCTGACTTTC
>.|TRBV9|TRBD1|TRBJ1-1
CASSRGRANTEAFF
TGTGCCAGCAGCAGGGGGCGGGCGAACACTGAAGCTTTCTTT
>few|TRBV12-3/TRBV12-4|.|TRBJ2-1
CASSFTYEQFF
TGTGCCAGCAGTTTCACGTATGAGCAGTTCTTC
>.|TRBV7-6|.|TRBJ2-2
CASSLTGNTGELFF
TGTGCCAGCAGCTTAACGGGGAACACCGGGGAGCTGTTTTTT
>.|TRBV11-1|.|TRBJ2-1
CASSLGGRNEQFF
TGTGCCAGCAGCCTAGGGGGGCGCAATGAGCAGTTCTTC
>.|TRBV19|.|TRBJ2-2
CASSIIGLNTGELFF
TGTGCCAGTAGTATTATAGGGTTGAACACCGGGGAGCTGTTTTTT
>.|TRBV6-2/TRBV6-3|.|TRBJ2-2
CASSLAGDNTGELFF
TGTGCCAGCAGCCTAGCAGGGGATAACACCGGGGAGCTGTTTTTT
>.|TRBV4-3|.|TRBJ2-7
CASSQGPRAGYEQYF
TGCGCCAGCAGCCAAGGACCCCGGGCGGGCTACGAGCAGTACTTC
>.|TRBV6-5|TRBD1|TRBJ1-2
CASTPPGQGNYGYTF
TGTGCCAGCACACCCCCGGGACAGGGGAACTATGGCTACACCTTC
>.|TRBV19|TRBD2|TRBJ2-7
CASSTSGSSYEQYF
TGTGCCAGTAGTACCAGCGGGAGCTCCTACGAGCAGTACTTC
>.|TRBV7-2|.|TRBJ2-5
CASSLTEGTQYF
TGTGCCAGCAGCCTGACAGAGGGGACCCAGTACTTC
>few|TRBV30|TRBD1|TRBJ1-2
CAWSVDRGGGYTF
TGTGCCTGGAGTGTCGACAGGGGTGGTGGCTACACCTTC
>.|TRBV5-8|TRBD1|TRBJ2-5
CASSLVGDSYLIPQETQYF
TGTGCCAGCAGCCTTGTAGGGGACAGCTATCTAATACCTCAAGAGACCCAGTACTTC
>.|TRBV7-2|.|TRBJ2-7
CASSAVTFSYEQYF
TGTGCCAGCAGCGCCGTGACTTTCTCCTACGAGCAGTACTTC
>.|TRBV2|.|TRBJ2-7
CASRAIRSGTEYYEQYF
TGTGCCAGCAGGGCCATACGCAGCGGGACAGAGTACTACGAGCAGTACTTC
>.|TRBV12-3/TRBV12-4|.|TRBJ1-1
CASARGNTEAFF
TGTGCCAGCGCACGAGGGAACACTGAAGCTTTCTTT
>.|TRBV2|TRBD1|TRBJ2-7
CASMKDRDVAQYF
TGTGCCAGCATGAAGGACAGGGACGTTGCGCAGTACTTC
>.|TRBV20-1|.|TRBJ1-2
CSARYSYGYTF
TGCAGTGCTAGATACTCCTATGGCTACACCTTC
>.|TRBV5-4|.|TRBJ1-4
CASSFGGTGFTNEKLFF
TGTGCCAGCAGCTTCGGGGGAACAGGGTTTACTAATGAAAAACTGTTTTTT